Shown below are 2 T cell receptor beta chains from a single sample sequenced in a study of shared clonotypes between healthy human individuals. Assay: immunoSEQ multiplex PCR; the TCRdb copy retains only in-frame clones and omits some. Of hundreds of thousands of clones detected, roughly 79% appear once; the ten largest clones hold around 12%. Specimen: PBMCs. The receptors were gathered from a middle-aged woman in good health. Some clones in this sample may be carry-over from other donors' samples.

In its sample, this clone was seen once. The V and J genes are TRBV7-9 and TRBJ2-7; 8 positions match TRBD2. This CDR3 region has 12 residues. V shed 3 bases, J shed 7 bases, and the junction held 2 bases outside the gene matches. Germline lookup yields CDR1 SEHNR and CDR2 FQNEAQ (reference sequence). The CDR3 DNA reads TGTGCCAGCAGCTTCGGGACTAGGGAGCAGTACTTC. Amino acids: CASSFGTREQYF.

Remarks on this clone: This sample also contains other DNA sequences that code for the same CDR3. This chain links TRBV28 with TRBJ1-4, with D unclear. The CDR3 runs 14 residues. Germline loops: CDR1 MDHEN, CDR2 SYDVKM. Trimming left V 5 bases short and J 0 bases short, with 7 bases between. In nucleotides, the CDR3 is TGTGCCAGCAGTGACACAGCAACTAATGAAAAACTGTTTTTT. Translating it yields CASSDTATNEKLFF.